The clone carrying this TCR beta chain was recorded at least ten times. Its target is unknown. V was cut by 0 bases and J by 6 bases, with 10 bases left in between. The germline CDR1 and CDR2 sequences are SGHNT and YYREEE (reference sequence). CDR3 length: 13 residues. Amplification of TCR beta CDR3 regions used RNA as the template. An initial round of RT-PCR targeting the TCR CDR3 relied on the HTBI primer set. TCRdb processed the multiplex PCR reads anew with MiXCR; each CDR3 protein has one entry. The table includes roughly 380,000 distinct CDR3 sequences, roughly an eighth detected once. This entry belongs to a study of T cells in Graves' hyperthyroidism and ophthalmopathy. Study-wide findings and caveats: Stable hyperthyroidism and ophthalmopathy were separated using 13 V-J signatures.

This TCR was recovered from a woman aged 18-29 years with Graves' hyperthyroidism. This rearrangement joins TRBV5-4 to TRBJ2-7; no firm D call. The source material was blood. CDR3 coding DNA: TGTGCCAGCAGCTTGGCGGCACAGTCCGAGCAGTACTTC. Translation gives CASSLAAQSEQYF.